The present entry profiles one T cell receptor beta chain with its context. Antigen specificity is unknown. The data were taken from a study of vaccination effects on CD4 cells after COVID-19. CDR1 and CDR2 from the germline V gene are LGHNA and YSLEER. The CDR3 has 16 residues. V lost 1 base to trimming and J lost 0 bases, with 12 bases between them. Only in-frame clones appear in the TCRdb table, and some are missing; sequencing was by immunoSEQ multiplex PCR. The sample shows tens of thousands of clones, under 85% of them seen only once. Before sequencing took place, the ViraFEST assay used viral peptide pools to expand antigen-specific CD4+ T cells. Culture proceeded for approximately 10 days, and CD4+ T cells were then isolated. The study found no prior SARS-CoV-2 infection in the vaccine recipients, who tested negative for nucleocapsid antibodies. At days 3 and 7, half of the medium was exchanged for IL-2 medium.

The chain couples TRBV4-3 to TRBJ1-1; D unresolved. The sequence came from a human donor who received a COVID-19 vaccine. The starting material was CD4+ T cells from PBMCs cultured with HCoV-NL63 spike peptides, obtained before COVID-19 vaccination. CDR3 DNA sequence: TGCGCCAGCAGCCAAGTTCCAAGCCTCATGAACACTGAAGCTTTCTTT. Residues: CASSQVPSLMNTEAFF.